This T cell receptor beta chain was retrieved from a study of blood T cell repertoires in COVID-19. Overall study: Samples representing acute and convalescent COVID-19 were sourced from the United States, Italy and Spain. PBMCs, B-cell-depleted T cells, or T cells were the source of the cDNA or gDNA that made up the material.

Germline V gene data show CDR1 as SEHNR and CDR2 as FQNEAQ (reference sequence). The CDR3 is made up of 15 amino acids. Trimming cost V 2 bases and J 2 bases, with 7 bases left between them. Original data processing: Amplification with reference gene primers provided the estimates of nucleated cell counts. The protocol was immunoSEQ multiplex PCR, while the TCRdb copy is restricted to in-frame clones and leaves out a portion. V, J and clone size are taken as reported in that table, and D and trimming were inferred from the DNA itself. Counted here are 150,000 or so clones, 75% to 90% occurring once; the ten biggest clones make up around 6.1%.

The sequence was obtained from a man older than 75 with acute or convalescent COVID-19. The chain links TRBV7-9 to TRBJ2-6; D possibly corresponds to TRBD1 (5 bases). The source material was peripheral blood. In nucleotides, the CDR3 is TGTGCCAGCAGCTTACAAGGGGCTGGGGCCAACGTCCTGACTTTC. Protein product: CASSLQGAGANVLTF.